The sequence of this T cell receptor beta chain was determined in a study of cytomegalovirus exposure and HLA in healthy donors. Whole-study findings and limits: Looking again later, the authors saw that most CMV-associated TCR beta chains seemed HLA-restricted.

As concerns this clone: Its antigen is unidentified.

V was pared by 1 base and J by 6 bases, with 9 bases between. CDR1 and CDR2 from the germline V gene are SGHNT and YENEEA. CDR3 length equals 13 residues. The PCR contained 60 Vbeta and 13 Jbeta primers. Libraries were prepared by immunoSEQ multiplex PCR; TCRdb keeps only in-frame clonotypes and omits some of them. This table has 100,000 to 150,000 clones, about 73% appearing once. Sequences were obtained from PBMCs. The V and J genes are TRBV11-3 and TRBJ1-1, with unresolved D. The clonotype was recovered from a woman aged 45-59 years in good health and CMV-seropositive. Here the CDR3 reads CASSLVRGSEAFF. As DNA, the CDR3 is TGTGCCAGCAGCTTAGTACGGGGTTCTGAAGCTTTCTTT. Full variable domain (rest looked up from reference TRBV11-3 and TRBJ1-1): EAGVVQSPRYKIIEKKQPVAFWCNPISGHNTLYWYLQNLGQGPELLIRYENEEAVDDSQLPKDRFSAERLKGVDSTLKIQPAELGDSAVYLCASSLVRGSEAFFGQGTRLTVV.